This is a list of T cell receptor beta chains from one sample in a study of cytomegalovirus exposure and HLA in healthy donors. Clones were read by immunoSEQ multiplex PCR, and TCRdb kept only the in-frame ones, dropping some. The sample records some 120,000 clones, over 70% being singletons. Sequenced: PBMCs. These TCRs come from a woman aged 45 to 65 in good health and CMV-seropositive. CDR3s include the opening cysteine and the closing phenylalanine or tryptophan. The order of the fields is D gene, clone size, V gene, J gene, CDR3 DNA, CDR3 protein. D genes are given only for firm matches. Clone size is stated in some rows and not others, as once, few, many or a class when expanded.

d_call: TRBD1; clone_size: .; v_call: TRBV5-4; j_call: TRBJ2-7; cdr3_nt: TGTGCCAGCAGCGGGGACAGGTTTGGAGGCGAGCAGTACTTC; cdr3_aa: CASSGDRFGGEQYF
d_call: .; clone_size: .; v_call: TRBV9; j_call: TRBJ1-2; cdr3_nt: TGTGCCAGCAGCGTAGGGCCCGTCTCTGACTATGGCTACACCTTC; cdr3_aa: CASSVGPVSDYGYTF
d_call: .; clone_size: .; v_call: TRBV7-8; j_call: TRBJ1-5; cdr3_nt: TGTGCCAGCAGCTTATTAAGAGGGAGGCGTCAGCCCCAGCATTTT; cdr3_aa: CASSLLRGRRQPQHF
d_call: .; clone_size: .; v_call: TRBV6-1; j_call: TRBJ1-3; cdr3_nt: TGTGCCAGCAGCGCCATAGCTGGAAACACCATATATTTT; cdr3_aa: CASSAIAGNTIYF
d_call: TRBD2; clone_size: .; v_call: TRBV6-5; j_call: TRBJ2-5; cdr3_nt: TGTGCCAGCAGTTACGAACTAGCGGGAGCGGAGACCCAGTACTTC; cdr3_aa: CASSYELAGAETQYF
d_call: TRBD1; clone_size: .; v_call: TRBV29-1; j_call: TRBJ1-2; cdr3_nt: TGCAGCGTTGAAAGGACAGGGGGCACCTATGGCTACACCTTC; cdr3_aa: CSVERTGGTYGYTF
d_call: .; clone_size: .; v_call: TRBV30; j_call: TRBJ1-4; cdr3_nt: TGTGCCTGGACTACGACAGGCGAACCTGAAAAACTGTTTTTT; cdr3_aa: CAWTTTGEPEKLFF
d_call: .; clone_size: few; v_call: TRBV6-5; j_call: TRBJ1-4; cdr3_nt: TGTGCCAGCAGGGGAGGGACTAAGGAAAAACTGTTTTTT; cdr3_aa: CASRGGTKEKLFF
d_call: .; clone_size: .; v_call: TRBV11-2; j_call: TRBJ2-5; cdr3_nt: TGTGCCAGCAGCTCTGCCGGTAGCGAGACCCAGTACTTC; cdr3_aa: CASSSAGSETQYF
d_call: .; clone_size: .; v_call: TRBV5-5; j_call: TRBJ1-2; cdr3_nt: TGTGCCAGCAGCCAACCGTCAGGGGTCCCTGGGCTATATGGCTACACCTTC; cdr3_aa: CASSQPSGVPGLYGYTF
d_call: TRBD2; clone_size: .; v_call: TRBV7-2; j_call: TRBJ2-3; cdr3_nt: TGTGCCAGCAGCTCCCAGCTGGGACTAGCGGGAAGCACAGATACGCAGTATTTT; cdr3_aa: CASSSQLGLAGSTDTQYF
d_call: TRBD1; clone_size: .; v_call: TRBV7-2; j_call: TRBJ2-3; cdr3_nt: TGTGCCAGCAGCCCCGACAGGGTAGGCACAGATACGCAGTATTTT; cdr3_aa: CASSPDRVGTDTQYF
d_call: .; clone_size: .; v_call: TRBV4-1; j_call: TRBJ1-5; cdr3_nt: TGCGCCAGCAGCTCCCATCCCTTCGATAGAAATAGCAATCAGCCCCAGCATTTT; cdr3_aa: CASSSHPFDRNSNQPQHF
d_call: .; clone_size: .; v_call: TRBV7-9; j_call: TRBJ2-7; cdr3_nt: TGTGCCAGCAGCCCCGCCTACGAGCAGTACTTC; cdr3_aa: CASSPAYEQYF
d_call: .; clone_size: once; v_call: TRBV30; j_call: TRBJ2-5; cdr3_nt: TGTGCCTGGAGTCTTGACAGGTCAGAGACCCAGTACTTC; cdr3_aa: CAWSLDRSETQYF
d_call: TRBD1; clone_size: .; v_call: TRBV10-3; j_call: TRBJ1-2; cdr3_nt: TGTGCCATGCAAACAGGGGCCCCATTAAACTATGGCTACACCTTC; cdr3_aa: CAMQTGAPLNYGYTF
d_call: TRBD1; clone_size: .; v_call: TRBV7-8; j_call: TRBJ2-3; cdr3_nt: TGTGCCAGCAGCTGGCGGACAGGGAGCACAGATACGCAGTATTTT; cdr3_aa: CASSWRTGSTDTQYF
d_call: TRBD1; clone_size: .; v_call: TRBV2; j_call: TRBJ1-5; cdr3_nt: TGTACCAGCAGGGGGGACACCCGCTACCAGCATTTT; cdr3_aa: CTSRGDTRYQHF
d_call: .; clone_size: few; v_call: TRBV6-5; j_call: TRBJ1-5; cdr3_nt: TGTGCCAGCAGTACCCCGGGACAATCCCATCAGCCCCAGCATTTT; cdr3_aa: CASSTPGQSHQPQHF
d_call: TRBD2; clone_size: .; v_call: TRBV6-5; j_call: TRBJ2-3; cdr3_nt: TGTGCCAGCAGTTACGGGTGGTCGGGAGGGGCAGATACGCAGTATTTT; cdr3_aa: CASSYGWSGGADTQYF
d_call: .; clone_size: .; v_call: TRBV2; j_call: TRBJ2-2; cdr3_nt: TGTGCCAGCAGTGAAGCGCTGGGCGCTCCGAACACCGGGGAGCTGTTTTTT; cdr3_aa: CASSEALGAPNTGELFF
d_call: TRBD2; clone_size: .; v_call: TRBV6-5; j_call: TRBJ2-1; cdr3_nt: TGTGCCAGCAGCCCGACTAGCGGGAGTTTCGATGAGCAGTTCTTC; cdr3_aa: CASSPTSGSFDEQFF
d_call: TRBD1; clone_size: .; v_call: TRBV6-5; j_call: TRBJ1-4; cdr3_nt: TGTGCCAGCAGTTTTGGACAGGCAACTAATGAAAAACTGTTTTTT; cdr3_aa: CASSFGQATNEKLFF
d_call: TRBD2; clone_size: .; v_call: TRBV6-6; j_call: TRBJ2-7; cdr3_nt: TGTGCCAGCAGTCCCTCCGGGACTAGCTCCTACGAGCAGTACTTC; cdr3_aa: CASSPSGTSSYEQYF
d_call: TRBD2; clone_size: .; v_call: TRBV6-1; j_call: TRBJ2-5; cdr3_nt: TGTGCCAGCATGGTCTCGGGGGGAAGGGAGACCCAGTACTTC; cdr3_aa: CASMVSGGRETQYF